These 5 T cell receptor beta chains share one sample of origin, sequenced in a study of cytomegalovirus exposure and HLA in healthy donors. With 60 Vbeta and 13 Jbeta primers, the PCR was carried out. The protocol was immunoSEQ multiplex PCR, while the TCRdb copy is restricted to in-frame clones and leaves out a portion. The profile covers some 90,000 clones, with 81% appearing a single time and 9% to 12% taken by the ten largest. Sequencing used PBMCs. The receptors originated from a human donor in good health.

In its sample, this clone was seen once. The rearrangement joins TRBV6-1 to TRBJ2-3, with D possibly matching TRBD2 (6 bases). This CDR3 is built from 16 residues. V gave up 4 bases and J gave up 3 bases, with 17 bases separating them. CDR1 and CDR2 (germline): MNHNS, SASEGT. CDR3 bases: TGTGCCAGCAGTGGACTAGTCAATATGGGTACAGATACGCAGTATTTT. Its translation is CASSGLVNMGTDTQYF.

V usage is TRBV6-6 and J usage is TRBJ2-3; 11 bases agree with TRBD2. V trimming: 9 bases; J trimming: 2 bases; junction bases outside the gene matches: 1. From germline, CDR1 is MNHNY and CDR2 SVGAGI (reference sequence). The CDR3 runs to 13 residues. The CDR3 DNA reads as TGTGCCAGGGGACTAGCGGACACAGATACGCAGTATTTT. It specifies CARGLADTDTQYF.

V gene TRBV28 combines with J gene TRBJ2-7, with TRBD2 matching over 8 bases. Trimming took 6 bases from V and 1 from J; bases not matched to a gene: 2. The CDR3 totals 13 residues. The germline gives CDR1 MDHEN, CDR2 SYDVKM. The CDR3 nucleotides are TGTGCCAGCAGAAGCGGGGGATCCTACGAGCAGTACTTC. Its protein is CASRSGGSYEQYF.

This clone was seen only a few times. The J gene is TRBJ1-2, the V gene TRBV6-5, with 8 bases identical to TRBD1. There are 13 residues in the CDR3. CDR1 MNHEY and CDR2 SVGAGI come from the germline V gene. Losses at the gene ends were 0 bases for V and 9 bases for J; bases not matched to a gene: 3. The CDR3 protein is CASSYSGQGSYTF. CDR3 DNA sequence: TGTGCCAGCAGTTACTCAGGACAGGGCAGCTACACCTTC.

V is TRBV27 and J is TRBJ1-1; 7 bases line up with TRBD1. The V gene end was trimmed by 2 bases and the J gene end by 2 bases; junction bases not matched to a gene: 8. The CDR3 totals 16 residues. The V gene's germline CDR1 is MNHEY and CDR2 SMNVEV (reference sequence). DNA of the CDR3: TGTGCCAGCAGTTTAGTCCCCGGGACAGTTAACACTGAAGCTTTCTTT. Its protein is CASSLVPGTVNTEAFF.